This T cell receptor beta chain emerged from a study of shared clonotypes between healthy human individuals (dated by TCRdb to 2020 to 2022). Study-level background: The cohort included a few men and a couple of women between 18 and 49 years of age. For each donor, CD4 naive and CD4 memory were each given three plates, CD8 naive was given two plates, and CD8 memory was given one plate. The study deeply sequenced blood TCR repertoires of roughly five healthy adults to estimate repertoire size and the extent of clonotype sharing between individuals. Different laboratories and diverse techniques were used to prepare libraries and sequence TCR repertoires, to increase sequencing depth and limit assay-specific biases. Between about 0.94 and 8.9 billion PBMCs per donor were obtained by leukapheresis. Study-wide conclusions, independent of this receptor: Compared with non-shared clonotypes, clonotypes shared by all four sorted-subset donors had higher generation probabilities. Based on pairwise subsampling, the degree of clonotype sharing among donors was expected to be affected by sequencing depth. When a few donors were compared, the shared fraction of clonotypes was about 5.4% for naive CD4, 3.5% for naive CD8, more than 2% for memory CD4, and around 0.37% for memory CD8. The genetic and exposure-history diversity represented was limited by the small number of donors. Larger estimated clonotype richness was generally found for naive subsets than for memory subsets. Incomplete sequencing was indicated by rarefaction of sorted-subset datasets, despite the large sequencing depth. Only blood was sampled, and tissue TCR repertoires likely differ from those in blood.

Using the deep immunoSEQ assay, multiplex PCR amplified TCR CDR3 regions from genomic DNA. Extracted genomic DNA from each cell subset was spread evenly across all wells of several immunoSEQ 96-well plates, with each plate serving as a replicate. Each replicate PCR for sorted subsets received about 180 ng genomic DNA, equal to roughly 29,000 T cell genomes. Purified libraries were measured with a Qubit 3.0 fluorometer, size-checked on a Bioanalyzer 2100, and measured again with the KAPA Library Quantification kit. A separate single-read 150-cycle Illumina NextSeq 550 flow cell was used to sequence each immunoSEQ 96-well plate. The study's own analysis went as follows. The immunoSEQ output contained only junctional sequences without quality scores, so filtering could not match that applied to full-length reads. Sequences were annotated with PyIR, a Python wrapper for IgBLAST v1.9, and V/J genes and CDR3 were assigned using IMGT germline references. Reads were filtered out if the reads had weak V/J assignments (E-value above 1e-6), no CDR3, stop codons, out-of-frame junctions, or ambiguous translated residues. V3J clonotypes were defined by identical inferred V gene, J gene, and CDR3 amino acid sequence. To compute the percentage overlap between repertoires, the number of shared unique clonotypes was divided by the size of the smaller repertoire. RTK rarefaction, the Chao1 estimator, and Recon v2.1 estimates of unobserved clonotypes were used to assess repertoire richness. Generation probabilities were computed with OLGA for all TCRbeta clonotypes obtained by the gDNA method from a few donors. Here the immuneACCESS table is served through TCRdb, limited to in-frame sequences with V and J called. Missing clones are a known gap in these copies; in checked studies unresolved V genes cover under half, and the rest lacks a known reason. The DNA was the basis for D and trimming; V, J and clone size are from that table. The sample table records about 1 million clones; about 77% of these occur just once. The biggest ten clones account for around 1.5% of the sample.

Healthy HIV-negative adults with no recently reported acute infections or vaccinations were included as donors. Only Caucasian adults living in Nashville, Tennessee, USA were represented among the donors. CD4+ T cells were enriched through magnetic negative selection, after which naive cells were positively selected on CD45RA and the remaining negative fraction served as the memory subset. After blood collection by leukapheresis, PBMCs were isolated using Ficoll-Histopaque density gradient centrifugation and then cryopreserved in the vapor phase of liquid nitrogen. Analytical flow cytometry was used to check the purity and quantity of every magnetically sorted T cell population. Genomic DNA was isolated from every sorted fraction and measured by UV absorbance on a Nanodrop 2000c. In the case of this clone: Its binding antigen is unknown. The sample holds no much larger clone one base away, and base qualities are not on file.

The CDR3 holds 15 amino acids from the cysteine to the phenylalanine. Of the read, only the CDR3 DNA is kept; its 45 bases are in frame from base 1. CDR1 LNHDA and CDR2 SQIVND are derived from the germline V gene (reference sequence). V is reduced by 2 bases and J by 3 bases, leaving a spacing of 14 bases between them. This receptor was identified in a man between 18 and 29 years old in good health. This chain joins TRBV19 to TRBJ2-7, with no D gene named confidently. Sequences were obtained from memory CD4+ T cells sorted from blood. The cell subset or site label here, explained by the study, means: CD45RA-negative fraction. The bases read TGTGCCAGTAGTATAACGATAAACCCTATCTACGAGCAGTACTTC. The encoded protein is CASSITINPIYEQYF.